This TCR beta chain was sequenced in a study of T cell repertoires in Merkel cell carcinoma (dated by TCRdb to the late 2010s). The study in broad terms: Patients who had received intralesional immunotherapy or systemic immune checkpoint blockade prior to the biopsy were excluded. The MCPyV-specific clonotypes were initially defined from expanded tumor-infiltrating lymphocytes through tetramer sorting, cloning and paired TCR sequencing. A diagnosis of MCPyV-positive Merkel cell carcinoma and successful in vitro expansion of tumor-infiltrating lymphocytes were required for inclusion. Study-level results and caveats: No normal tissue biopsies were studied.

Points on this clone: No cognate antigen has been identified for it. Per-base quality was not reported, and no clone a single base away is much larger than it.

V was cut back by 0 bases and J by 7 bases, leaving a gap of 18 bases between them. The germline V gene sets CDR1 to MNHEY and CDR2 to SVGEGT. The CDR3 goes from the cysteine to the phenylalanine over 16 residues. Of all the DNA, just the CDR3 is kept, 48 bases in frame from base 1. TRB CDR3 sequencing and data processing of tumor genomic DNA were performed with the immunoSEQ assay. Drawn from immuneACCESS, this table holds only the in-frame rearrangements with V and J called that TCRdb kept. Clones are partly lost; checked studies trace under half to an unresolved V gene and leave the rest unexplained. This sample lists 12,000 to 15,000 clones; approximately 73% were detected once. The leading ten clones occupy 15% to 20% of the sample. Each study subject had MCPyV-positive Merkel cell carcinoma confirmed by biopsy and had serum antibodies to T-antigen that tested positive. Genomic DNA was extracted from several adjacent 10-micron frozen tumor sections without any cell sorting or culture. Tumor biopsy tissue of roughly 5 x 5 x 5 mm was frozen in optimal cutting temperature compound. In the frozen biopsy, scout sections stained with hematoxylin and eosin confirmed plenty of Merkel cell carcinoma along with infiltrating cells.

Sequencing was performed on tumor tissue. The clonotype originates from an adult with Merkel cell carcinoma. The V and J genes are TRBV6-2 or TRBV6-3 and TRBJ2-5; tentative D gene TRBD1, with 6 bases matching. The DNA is TGTGCCAGCAGTTACTCGATATTGGGGGTACAGGGGACCCAGTACTTC. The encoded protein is CASSYSILGVQGTQYF.